What follows is one T cell receptor (beta chain) and its context. This entry belongs to a study of blood T cell repertoires in COVID-19. Looking at the study overall: COVID-19 samples, acute and convalescent, were from the United States, Italy and Spain.

Source study methods: From reference gene primer amplification, estimates of nucleated cell counts were derived. Produced via immunoSEQ multiplex PCR; TCRdb's table is partial and in-frame only. V and J calls and clone size are given by that table; D and trimming were obtained from the DNA. The data hold under 250,000 clones, with almost 90% observed a single time. The CDR3 spans 17 residues. Trimming took 4 bases from V and 1 from J; bases not matched to a gene: 8. Germline CDR1 reads KGHDR; CDR2 reads SFDVKD. The clonotype was recovered from a woman between 55 and 75 years old with acute or convalescent COVID-19. V gene TRBV24-1 combines with J gene TRBJ2-1, with 8 bases matching TRBD1. The source material was peripheral blood. The CDR3 DNA follows: TGTGCCACCAGTGAACCCCCCGGGACAGGATCCTACAATGAGCAGTTCTTC. Translating it yields CATSEPPGTGSYNEQFF.